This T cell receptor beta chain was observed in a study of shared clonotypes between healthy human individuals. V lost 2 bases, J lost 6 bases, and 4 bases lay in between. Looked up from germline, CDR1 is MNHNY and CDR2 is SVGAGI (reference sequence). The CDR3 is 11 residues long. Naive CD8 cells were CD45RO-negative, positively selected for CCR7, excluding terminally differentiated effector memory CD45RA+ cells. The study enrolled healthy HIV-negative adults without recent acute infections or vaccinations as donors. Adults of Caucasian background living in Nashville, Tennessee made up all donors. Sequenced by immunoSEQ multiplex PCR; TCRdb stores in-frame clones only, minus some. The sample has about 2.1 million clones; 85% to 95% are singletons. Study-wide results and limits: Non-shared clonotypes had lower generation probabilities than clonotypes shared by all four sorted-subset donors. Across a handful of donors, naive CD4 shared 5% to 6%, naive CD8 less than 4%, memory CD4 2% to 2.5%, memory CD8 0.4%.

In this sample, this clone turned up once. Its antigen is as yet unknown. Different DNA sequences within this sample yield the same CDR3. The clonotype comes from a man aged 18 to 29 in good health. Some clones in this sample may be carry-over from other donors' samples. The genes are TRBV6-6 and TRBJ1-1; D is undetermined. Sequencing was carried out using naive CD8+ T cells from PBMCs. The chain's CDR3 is CASSYGPEAFF. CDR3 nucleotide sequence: TGTGCCAGCAGTTACGGGCCTGAAGCTTTCTTT.